The T cell receptor beta chain under discussion was sequenced for a study of lymphopenia after photon versus proton radiotherapy. Broader study findings: Survival link was tested only in deceased patients; proton benefit remains a possibility. Post-nadir TCR diversity decline inversely tracked overall survival among those who died. Relative stability marked proton patients; photon patients lost diversity and naive cells. After lymphocyte nadir, photon-treated repertoires showed oligoclonal expansion, especially CD8+ Temra.

Deletions cut 3 bases from V and 2 bases from J, with 13 bases between. The germline CDR1 and CDR2 sequences are SGDLS and YYNGEE. This CDR3 contains 15 residues. Some clones are missing from TCRdb's copy, which holds only in-frame ones; the method was immunoSEQ multiplex PCR. Here the sample spans 55,000 to 70,000 clones, around 87% being singletons. About this clone: Antigen unknown.

The rearrangement uses TRBV9 and TRBJ2-3, with unresolved D. The sequences come from peripheral blood, collected from a patient treated with photon-based radiotherapy. The TCR originated in a man in his forties with gastric cancer. Here the CDR3 reads CASSARPLPTDTQYF. The CDR3 nucleotides are TGTGCCAGCAGCGCACGTCCCCTCCCCACAGATACGCAGTATTTT.